This T cell receptor beta chain was sequenced for a study of regulatory and conventional T cells in RAG deficiency. Sequenced by immunoSEQ multiplex PCR; TCRdb stores in-frame clones only, minus some. The repertoire includes just over 30,000 clones, 90% to 97% of them detected once, and about 0.4% sits in the top ten. Blood CD4+ CD25-low CD127-high conventional T cells supplied the genomic DNA template. Findings of the study overall: These Omenn syndrome Treg sorts may hold peripherally activated cells instead.

On this clone itself: What it recognizes is unknown.

The germline V gene has CDR1 SGHRS and CDR2 YFSETQ. The CDR3 consists of 14 residues. The V gene lost 0 bases and the J gene lost 3 bases, with 9 bases spanning the gap. This same sample was also part of a study on regulatory T cells. That work states: The primer mix had 52 TRBV and 13 TRBJ primers.

V and J are TRBV5-1 and TRBJ1-1; D perhaps matches TRBD1 (5 bases). The sequenced sample was CD25- CD4+ T cells sorted from blood. This receptor was obtained from a human donor in good health. CDR3 sequence (DNA): TGCGCCAGCAGCTTGGAGGCAGGGTACACTGAAGCTTTCTTT. This codes for CASSLEAGYTEAFF.